The 25 T cell receptor beta chains below all came from one sample that was sequenced in a study of graft-versus-host responses after intestinal transplantation. The repertoire was sequenced with immunoSEQ multiplex PCR; TCRdb's copy has only in-frame clones and lacks some. The data contain roughly 100,000 clones, approximately 93% of them seen just once; the ten biggest clones take up under 1.5%. For these TCRs, the target antigens are not known. The material was unstimulated CD8+ T cells sorted from spleen or lymph node cells, obtained before intestinal transplant. These receptors were obtained from a human donor who received an intestinal transplant.

This chain links TRBV2 with TRBJ2-7, with D perhaps TRBD1 or TRBD2 (5 bases each). V gave up 4 bases and J gave up 6 bases, with 16 bases separating them. Germline V gene lookup returns CDR1 SNHLY and CDR2 FYNNEI. CDR3 length: 14 residues. CDR3 residues: CASSGGNFPGEQYF. For the CDR3, the DNA is TGTGCCAGCAGTGGGGGGAACTTTCCTGGCGAGCAGTACTTC. Drawing the rest from reference TRBV2 and TRBJ2-7, the complete variable domain is EPEVTQTPSHQVTQMGQEVILRCVPISNHLYFYWYRQILGQKVEFLVSFYNNEISEKSEIFDDQFSVERPDGSNFTLKIRSTKLEDSAMYFCASSGGNFPGEQYFGPGTRLTVT.

The V call is TRBV10-1, the J call TRBJ2-7; D might be TRBD1 (6 bases). In germline, CDR1 is WNHNN, CDR2 SYGVQD (reference sequence). With 4 bases removed from V and 3 bases from J, the gap between germline ends came to 10 bases. This CDR3 is 13 amino acids long. CDR3 residues: CASSARTDYEQYF. The CDR3 nucleotides are TGCGCCAGCAGTGCTCGGACAGACTACGAGCAGTACTTC.

This clone was counted a single time. The chain couples TRBV4-1 to TRBJ2-7; 8 nucleotides match TRBD1. The germline V gene has CDR1 MGHRA and CDR2 YSYEKL. V was clipped by 3 bases and J by 7 bases; unmatched bases: 11. The CDR3 consists of 15 residues. CDR3 sequence (DNA): TGCGCCAGCAGCCAGACCGGGACAGGCCCTAGTGAGCAGTACTTC. This translates into CASSQTGTGPSEQYF.

The J gene is TRBJ1-1, the V gene TRBV7-9; D is perhaps TRBD1 (6 bases). The CDR3 loop spans 13 amino acids. Germline CDR1 is SEHNR and CDR2 is FQNEAQ (reference sequence). V lost 5 bases to trimming and J lost 8 bases, with 15 bases between them. Here the CDR3 reads CASSQPGAREAFF. In DNA form, the CDR3 reads TGTGCCAGCAGCCAACCAGGGGCCCGCGAAGCTTTCTTT.

The genes are TRBV6-5 and TRBJ1-2; D gene uncertain. Germline assignment: CDR1 MNHEY and CDR2 SVGAGI. The CDR3 consists of 15 residues. V was trimmed by 5 bases and J by 6 bases, leaving 19 bases between them. The CDR3 sequence: CASSSAWAGGDGYTF. As DNA, the CDR3 is TGTGCCAGCAGTAGTGCTTGGGCAGGTGGGGATGGCTACACCTTC.

J is TRBJ2-3 and V is TRBV9; 7 bases map to TRBD2. Germline CDR1 is SGDLS and CDR2 is YYNGEE. The CDR3 is made up of 15 amino acids. Trimming removed 5 bases from V and 1 base from J; junction bases left unmatched: 7. Here the CDR3 reads CASREEAGGTDTQYF. CDR3 bases: TGTGCCAGCAGAGAGGAGGCGGGGGGCACAGATACGCAGTATTTT.

This clone has a single count. The genes are TRBV9 and TRBJ1-4, with D tentatively TRBD1 (6 bases). This CDR3 contains 15 residues. V was pared by 0 bases and J by 8 bases, with 14 bases between. The germline CDR1 and CDR2 sequences are SGDLS and YYNGEE. The CDR3 coding sequence is TGTGCCAGCAGCGTAGGAGGGGGGGGAGCCGAAAAACTGTTTTTT. The encoded protein is CASSVGGGGAEKLFF.

This rearrangement joins TRBV21-1 to TRBJ1-4. TRBV21-1 is labeled a pseudogene. The CDR3 is made up of 11 amino acids. The CDR3 DNA follows: TGTGCCAGCAGCAAAGGGGAGCGGATGTTTTTT. Translating it yields CASSKGERMFF.

The chain carries TRBV7-8 and TRBJ2-5; D remains unclear. The CDR3 runs to 12 residues. Germline loops: CDR1 SGHVS, CDR2 FQNEAQ. Between the trimmed V and J ends, which lost 7 bases and 4 bases, there was a span of 10 bases. CDR3 nucleotides: TGTGCCAGCACGTCCGTCTTAGAGACCCAGTACTTC. It codes for CASTSVLETQYF. Supplemented by reference TRBV7-8 and TRBJ2-5, the full variable domain reads GAGVSQSPRYKVAKRGQDVALRCDPISGHVSLFWYQQALGQGPEFLTYFQNEAQLDKSGLPSDRFFAERPEGSVSTLKIQRTQQEDSAVYLCASTSVLETQYFGPGTRLLVL.

The chain uses TRBV5-4 and TRBJ1-1, with 10 bases that match TRBD1. The CDR3 contains 15 residues. After removal of 4 bases from V and 7 bases from J, the junction contained 10 bases not matched to a gene. Germline V CDR1 and CDR2: SGHNT, YYREEE (reference sequence). The CDR3 nucleotides are TGTGCCAGCAGCCCCGGGACAGGGGCTTACCTTGAAGCTTTCTTT. This sequence encodes CASSPGTGAYLEAFF.

Here the CDR3 DNA reads TGTGCCAGCAGTGTATCCGCCGACGGCCGGCCTGAAGCTTTCTTT. Its translation: CASSVSADGRPEAFF. The rearrangement uses TRBV6-1 and TRBJ1-1; D unresolved. The CDR3 is made up of 15 amino acids. Germline CDR1 and CDR2: MNHNS and SASEGT. V lost 4 bases to trimming and J lost 6 bases, with 18 bases between them.

The chain has TRBV9 and TRBJ1-2, with D unresolved. Trimming took 4 bases from V and 5 from J, leaving 12 bases between them. There are 13 residues in the CDR3. Germline V gene sequence: CDR1 SGDLS, CDR2 YYNGEE. The CDR3 nucleotides read TGTGCCAGCAGCCCCCCCGGGAGTTATGGCTACACCTTC. Its protein is CASSPPGSYGYTF.

This clone showed up just once. Written as DNA, the CDR3 is TGTGCCAGCAGCTTAGCGGGGGGGCGGGCCAATGAGCAGTTCTTC. Translation: CASSLAGGRANEQFF. This chain joins TRBV11-2 and TRBJ2-1, with TRBD2 matching 8 bases. This CDR3 has 15 amino acids. J was trimmed by 6 bases and V by 1 base; bases with no gene match: 5. Germline V lookup: CDR1 SGHAT, CDR2 FQNNGV.

The CDR3: CAISENRGEGNTIYF. In DNA, the CDR3 is TGTGCCATCAGTGAGAACAGGGGCGAAGGAAACACCATATATTTT. The rearrangement links TRBV10-3 to TRBJ1-3; 7 bases match TRBD1. The CDR3 sequence is 15 residues long. CDR1 ENHRY and CDR2 SYGVKD come from the germline V gene. The J segment lost 4 bases and the V segment lost 2 bases, leaving 5 bases of the junction unmatched.

This CDR3 is CASSYRDRGQNIAQETQYF. CDR3 nucleotide sequence: TGTGCCAGCAGCTACCGGGACAGGGGGCAAAATATCGCGCAAGAGACCCAGTACTTC. This chain joins TRBV7-8 and TRBJ2-5, with 12 bases aligning to TRBD1. The CDR3 runs to 19 residues. The germline V gene encodes CDR1 SGHVS and CDR2 FQNEAQ. Germline trimming cut 4 bases from V and 2 bases from J; bases unmatched to any gene: 14.

V is TRBV20-1 and J is TRBJ1-1; D uncertain. This CDR3 is 11 amino acids long. With 5 bases removed from V and 11 bases from J, the gap between germline ends came to 15 bases. Germline CDR1 DFQATT, CDR2 SNEGSKA (reference sequence). CDR3: CSAVGEREAFF. The CDR3 region has the DNA TGCAGTGCTGTGGGAGAAAGGGAGGCTTTCTTT.

V and J are TRBV11-2 and TRBJ2-3, with TRBD1 identical over 11 bases. The CDR3 is made up of 14 amino acids. Germline V gene sequence: CDR1 SGHAT, CDR2 FQNNGV. V dropped 4 bases and J dropped 5; count of bases not matched to a gene: 2. In DNA form, the CDR3 reads TGTGCCAGCAGCTCAGGGACAGGGGGAGATACGCAGTATTTT. Protein sequence: CASSSGTGGDTQYF.

The V call is TRBV2, the J call TRBJ2-3; D is undetermined. V was clipped by 0 bases and J by 6 bases, with 7 bases between them. The CDR3 is 13 residues long. Germline CDR1 reads SNHLY; CDR2 reads FYNNEI. CDR3 sequence: CASSEADADTQYF. The CDR3 coding sequence is TGTGCCAGCAGTGAAGCGGATGCGGATACGCAGTATTTT.

The CDR3: CATSLGTATDTQYF. CDR3 sequence (DNA): TGTGCCACCAGCCTCGGGACTGCCACAGATACGCAGTATTTT. The chain joins TRBV15 to TRBJ2-3, with D possibly being TRBD2 (6 bases). This CDR3 contains 14 residues. Germline lookup yields CDR1 LNHNV and CDR2 YYDKDF (reference sequence). V was clipped by 5 bases and J by 2 bases, with 11 bases between them. The full variable domain, completed using reference TRBV15 and TRBJ2-3, is DAMVIQNPRYQVTQFGKPVTLSCSQTLNHNVMYWYQQKSSQAPKLLFHYYDKDFNNEADTPDNFQSRRPNTSFCFLDIRSPGLGDTAMYLCATSLGTATDTQYFGPGTRLTVL.

V and J are TRBV11-2 and TRBJ2-3; D not resolved. Per germline, CDR1 SGHAT and CDR2 FQNNGV. The V gene lost 4 bases and the J gene lost 4 bases, with 15 bases spanning the gap. CDR3 length: 15 residues. For the CDR3, the DNA is TGTGCCAGCAGCTCCCGAGGATATGGCCCAGATACGCAGTATTTT. It specifies CASSSRGYGPDTQYF.

V usage is TRBV6-6 and J usage is TRBJ1-2; 7 bases are shared with TRBD1. In germline, CDR1 is MNHNY, CDR2 SVGAGI (reference sequence). The V segment lost 10 bases and the J segment 5 bases; nucleotides outside the gene matches: 10. The CDR3 runs to 13 residues. The CDR3, as DNA: TGTGCCATCATAAGACAGGGAGGATATGGCTACACCTTC. This translates into CAIIRQGGYGYTF.

The V and J genes are TRBV29-1 and TRBJ2-1; possibly TRBD2 for D (7 bases). V lost 8 bases and J 8 bases, leaving 28 bases between the germline ends. Germline V gene lookup returns CDR1 SQVTM and CDR2 ANQGSEA. The CDR3 consists of 16 residues. CDR3 sequence: CSSYAEGGAAFYEQFF. For the CDR3, the DNA is TGCAGCTCCTACGCGGAAGGGGGGGCTGCGTTCTATGAGCAGTTCTTC.

The chain is built from TRBV28 and TRBJ2-7; TRBD2 is a possible D gene (6 bases). Looked up from germline, CDR1 is MDHEN and CDR2 is SYDVKM. V was trimmed by 4 bases and J by 1 base, leaving 17 bases between them. The CDR3 is 16 residues long. CDR3 loop: CASSSSTRDGSYEQYF. CDR3 DNA: TGTGCCAGCAGTTCCTCGACTAGGGACGGGTCCTACGAGCAGTACTTC. Using reference TRBV28 and TRBJ2-7 for the parts outside the CDR3, the full variable domain is DVKVTQSSRYLVKRTGEKVFLECVQDMDHENMFWYRQDPGLGLRLIYFSYDVKMKEKGDIPEGYSVSREKKERFSLILESASTNQTSMYLCASSSSTRDGSYEQYFGPGTRLTVT.

The gene calls are TRBV6-1 and TRBJ1-5; D ambiguous. Germline V gene data show CDR1 as MNHNS and CDR2 as SASEGT. This CDR3 contains 13 residues. V dropped 6 bases and J dropped 5 bases, with 11 bases sitting between them. The CDR3 coding sequence is TGTGCCAGCAGCTTTCCCCCCTATCAGCCCCAGCATTTT. This codes for CASSFPPYQPQHF.

The chain links TRBV10-3 to TRBJ1-1; 9 bases match TRBD1. Trimming took 10 bases from V and 7 from J; bases not matched to a gene: 10. The CDR3 has 13 amino acids. CDR1 is ENHRY and CDR2 is SYGVKD in the germline V gene. The DNA for the CDR3 is TGTGCCACCCGGACAGGGGATTCCGTTGAAGCTTTCTTT. This gives the protein CATRTGDSVEAFF.